This TCR beta chain was obtained from a study of control samples from healthy donors and cancer patients. TCRdb's table, derived via immunoSEQ multiplex PCR, lists solely in-frame clones and lacks some. The sample lists around 75,000 clones; around 82% were seen once. CDR3 length: 14 residues. V lost 6 bases and J lost 3; bases outside the gene matches: 5. Germline V lookup: CDR1 KGHSH, CDR2 LQKENI. The TCR was taken from a man over 45 in good health. The rearrangement joins TRBV18 to TRBJ1-5, with 7 bases matching TRBD1. The sample comprised blood. The chain's CDR3 is CASSLRGDNQPQHF. Written as DNA, the CDR3 is TGTGCCAGCTCGCTCAGGGGGGACAATCAGCCCCAGCATTTT.